This is a list of T cell receptor beta chains from one sample in a study of naive and memory T cell subsets. One entry per CDR3 protein, called by TCRdb with MiXCR from the 5' RACE reads. Altogether 56,000 or so distinct CDR3 sequences are present, over 6% being singletons, with the ten largest covering 9% to 10%. These receptors came from a female donor in good health. Both conserved end residues are part of each CDR3.

>TRBJ1-1|TRBV27
CASSFSQGAGDTEAFF
>TRBJ1-1|TRBV20-1
CSARASGLPYTEAFF
>TRBJ2-3|TRBV29-1
CSVVQNTDTQYF
>TRBJ2-7|TRBV5-1
CASSLEGQGTHEQYF
>TRBJ2-1|TRBV18
CASSPPRGPSYNEQFF
>TRBJ2-1|TRBV7-2
CASSLDGVPYNEQFF
>TRBJ2-5|TRBV18
CASSPYVQETQYF
>TRBJ2-3|TRBV6-1
CASRLTSGFSTDTQYF
>TRBJ1-4|TRBV12-3/TRBV12-4
CASTNRGLVEKLFF
>TRBJ2-5|TRBV6-2/TRBV6-3
CASSYWTGVETQYF
>TRBJ1-1|TRBV20-1
CSAREQGKGTEAFF
>TRBJ1-4|TRBV4-1
CASSQKGQGSEKLFF
>TRBJ2-2|TRBV20-1
CSARDPRQGLTGELFF
>TRBJ1-2|TRBV5-4
CASSAGQGMSGYTF
>TRBJ2-5|TRBV4-2
CASSPVLAIGETQYF
>TRBJ1-2|TRBV10-3
CAIRWGLANYGYTF
>TRBJ2-5|TRBV7-9
CASSLAGQLQETQYF
>TRBJ2-1|TRBV11-2
CASSRGTGGPNNEQFF
>TRBJ2-7|TRBV27
CASTIAGTGRRHEQYF
>TRBJ1-6|TRBV7-9
CASSSWMGWVSPLHF
>TRBJ2-3|TRBV29-1
CSVGAGAGDTQYF
>TRBJ2-5|TRBV20-1
CSASYGQETQYF
>TRBJ1-2|TRBV6-2/TRBV6-3
CASGEQVYGYTF
>TRBJ1-2|TRBV11-2
CASSSTRTGTEHGYTF
>TRBJ1-5|TRBV3-1
CASSQNGLGGPQHF
>TRBJ2-5|TRBV5-1
CASRRGDQETQYF
>TRBJ1-5|TRBV4-1
CASSQGSARGRGQPQHF
>TRBJ1-5|TRBV19
CASSSRTGHGNWPQHF
>TRBJ1-6|TRBV6-5
CASSSLGAGQNSPLHF
>TRBJ1-4|TRBV12-3/TRBV12-4
CASSPGTGWGEKLFF
>TRBJ1-1|TRBV7-9
CASSLRGSTGNTEAFF
>TRBJ2-1|TRBV7-9
CASRASGWGNEQFF
>TRBJ1-1|TRBV28
CASSLGGGSMNTEAFF
>TRBJ2-3|TRBV2
CASKDRASPDTQYF
>TRBJ1-1|TRBV7-2
CASSSDRMNTEAFF
>TRBJ1-1|TRBV12-3/TRBV12-4
CASRRALGSDTEAFF
>TRBJ1-2|TRBV19
CASSIQGILGGYTF
>TRBJ1-5|TRBV7-2
CASSLRGRLQPQHF
>TRBJ1-5|TRBV9
CASSVEGGQPQHF
>TRBJ2-6|TRBV29-1
CSVRRVLDSVLTF
>TRBJ2-6|TRBV20-1
CSASPRSGASNGANVLTF
>TRBJ1-2|TRBV7-2
CASSQQVNYGYTF
>TRBJ2-7|TRBV7-9
CASSLALGQTQQYF
>TRBJ2-5|TRBV11-2
CASSLDRQRSQETQYF
>TRBJ2-3|TRBV29-1
CSVARGTSDTQYF
>TRBJ2-1|TRBV2
CATRDRGSYNEQFF
>TRBJ2-3|TRBV7-2
CASSQYARGNADTQYF
>TRBJ2-7|TRBV10-3
CATLAAAYEQYF
>TRBJ1-3|TRBV29-1
CSVPGGNTIYF